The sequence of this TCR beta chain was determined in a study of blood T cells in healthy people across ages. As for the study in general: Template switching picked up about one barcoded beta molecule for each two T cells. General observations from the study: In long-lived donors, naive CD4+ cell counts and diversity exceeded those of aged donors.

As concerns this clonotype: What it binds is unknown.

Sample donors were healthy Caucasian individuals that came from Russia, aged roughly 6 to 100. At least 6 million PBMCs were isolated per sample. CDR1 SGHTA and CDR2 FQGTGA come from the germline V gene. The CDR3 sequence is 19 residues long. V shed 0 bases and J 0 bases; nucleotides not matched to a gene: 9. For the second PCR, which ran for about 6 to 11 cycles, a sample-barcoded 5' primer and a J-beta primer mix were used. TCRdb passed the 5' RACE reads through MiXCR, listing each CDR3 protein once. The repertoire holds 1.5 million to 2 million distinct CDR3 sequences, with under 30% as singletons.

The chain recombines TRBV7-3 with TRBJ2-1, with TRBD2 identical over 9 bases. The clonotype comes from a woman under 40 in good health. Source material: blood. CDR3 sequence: CASSLTRRGGRGSYNEQFF. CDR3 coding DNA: TGTGCCAGCAGCTTAACGCGGCGGGGGGGCCGGGGCTCCTACAATGAGCAGTTCTTC.